Listed below are T cell receptor beta chains from one sample, sequenced in a study of T cell responses to AZD1222 COVID-19 vaccine. Generated by immunoSEQ multiplex PCR, the TCRdb table keeps only in-frame clones and is missing some. Of just under 150,000 clones in the sample, around 90% were seen once. The sample was peripheral blood, taken 28 days after the second dose of the MenACWY control vaccine. The receptors stem from an adult who received the MenACWY meningococcal vaccine as a control. The CDR3 runs from the conserved cysteine through the conserved F or W. D genes are given only for firm matches. Only part of the rows carry a size: once, few, many, or a class if the clone is expanded.

j_gene	d_gene	v_gene	abundance	CDR3aa	CDR3nt
TRBJ2-2	-	TRBV25-1	-	CASSGLKGGSTGELFF	TGTGCCAGCAGCGGCCTTAAGGGGGGCAGTACCGGGGAGCTGTTTTTT
TRBJ1-2	-	TRBV12-3/TRBV12-4	-	CASSYTRDYGYTF	TGTGCCAGCAGCTACACCCGGGACTATGGCTACACCTTC
TRBJ1-5	-	TRBV3-1/TRBV3-2	once	CASSQSWVGQPQHF	TGTGCCAGCAGCCAATCCTGGGTGGGCCAGCCCCAGCATTTT
TRBJ2-2	TRBD1	TRBV5-1	-	CASSPSGQTTGELFF	TGCGCCAGCAGCCCCTCGGGACAGACCACCGGGGAGCTGTTTTTT
TRBJ1-2	-	TRBV7-2	-	CASSLVAGSGYGYTF	TGTGCCAGCAGCTTAGTGGCAGGGAGTGGCTATGGCTACACCTTC
TRBJ1-5	-	TRBV7-2	-	CASSLIGRQPQHF	TGTGCCAGCAGCTTAATAGGTCGTCAGCCCCAGCATTTT
TRBJ2-7	-	TRBV7-2	-	CASSLRDGTYEQYF	TGTGCCAGCAGCTTAAGGGACGGAACCTACGAGCAGTACTTC
TRBJ2-2	TRBD1	TRBV4-3	-	CASSHLTGGNTGELFF	TGCGCCAGCAGCCACCTGACAGGGGGAAACACCGGGGAGCTGTTTTTT
TRBJ2-2	-	TRBV5-4	few	CASSSRGSGELFF	TGTGCCAGCAGCTCCCGTGGGTCCGGGGAGCTGTTTTTT
TRBJ1-4	-	TRBV6-5	-	CASRIGRYNEKLFF	TGTGCCAGCAGGATCGGACGTTACAATGAAAAACTGTTTTTT
TRBJ1-2	-	TRBV5-6	-	CASSLVQVPNYGYTF	TGTGCCAGCAGCTTGGTACAGGTCCCGAACTATGGCTACACCTTC
TRBJ1-3	-	TRBV6-1	-	CASRESPGVSGNTIYF	TGTGCCAGCAGAGAAAGCCCGGGAGTCTCTGGAAACACCATATATTTT
TRBJ2-7	-	TRBV4-3	-	CASSQAAGTYEQYF	TGCGCCAGCAGCCAAGCGGCGGGAACGTACGAGCAGTACTTC
TRBJ2-2	TRBD1	TRBV5-1	-	CASRPTPGQGRTGELFF	TGCGCCAGCAGGCCCACTCCGGGACAGGGGCGGACCGGGGAGCTGTTTTTT
TRBJ2-1	-	TRBV19	-	CASSIEVYNEQFF	TGTGCCAGTAGTATAGAGGTCTACAATGAGCAGTTCTTC
TRBJ1-1	-	TRBV9	-	CASSVAVESAEAFF	TGTGCCAGCAGCGTAGCCGTGGAATCGGCTGAAGCTTTCTTT
TRBJ1-2	-	TRBV5-8	-	CASSLEWGADYGYTF	TGTGCCAGCAGCTTGGAGTGGGGGGCGGACTATGGCTACACCTTC